The subject of this entry is one T cell receptor beta chain. The entry originates in a study of T cells after yellow fever vaccination. TCRdb recomputed calls from the 5' RACE reads with MiXCR, one row per CDR3 protein. The sample has just over 300,000 distinct CDR3 sequences; around 3.6% are singletons. Germline V gives CDR1 MGHDK, CDR2 SYGVNS. V was trimmed by 1 base and J by 4 bases, leaving 13 bases between them. This CDR3 has 15 residues. The source is a man between 18 and 35 years old who received the YFV17D yellow fever vaccine. V gene TRBV25-1 combines with J gene TRBJ1-1; TRBD1 is a possible D gene (5 bases). The sample was PBMCs, taken on the day of the yellow fever booster vaccination. CDR3 loop: CASSESPGLFTEAFF. CDR3 coding DNA: TGTGCCAGCAGTGAATCGCCGGGACTCTTCACTGAAGCTTTCTTT. Filled out from reference TRBV25-1 and TRBJ1-1, the complete variable domain reads EADIYQTPRYLVIGTGKKITLECSQTMGHDKMYWYQQDPGMELHLIHYSYGVNSTEKGDLSSESTVSRIRTEHFPLTLESARPSHTSQYLCASSESPGLFTEAFFGQGTRLTVV.